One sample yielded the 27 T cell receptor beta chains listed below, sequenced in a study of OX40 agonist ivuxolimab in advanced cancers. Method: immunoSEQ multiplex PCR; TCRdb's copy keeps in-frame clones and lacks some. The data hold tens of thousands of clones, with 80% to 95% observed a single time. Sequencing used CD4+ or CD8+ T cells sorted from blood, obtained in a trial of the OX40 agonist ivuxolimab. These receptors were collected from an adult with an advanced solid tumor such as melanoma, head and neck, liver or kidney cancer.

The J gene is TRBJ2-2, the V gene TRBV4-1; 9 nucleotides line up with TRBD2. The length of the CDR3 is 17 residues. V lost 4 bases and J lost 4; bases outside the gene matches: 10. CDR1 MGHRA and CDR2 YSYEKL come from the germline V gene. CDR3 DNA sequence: TGCGCCAGCAGCCTGGAGGCGGGAGGGCCGAGCACCGGGGAGCTGTTTTTT. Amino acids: CASSLEAGGPSTGELFF.

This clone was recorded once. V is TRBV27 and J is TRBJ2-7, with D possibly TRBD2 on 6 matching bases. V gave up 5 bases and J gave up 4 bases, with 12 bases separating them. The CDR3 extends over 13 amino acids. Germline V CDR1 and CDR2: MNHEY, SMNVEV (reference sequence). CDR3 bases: TGTGCCAGCAGTCCCGGGAGTCTTTACGAGCAGTACTTC. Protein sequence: CASSPGSLYEQYF.

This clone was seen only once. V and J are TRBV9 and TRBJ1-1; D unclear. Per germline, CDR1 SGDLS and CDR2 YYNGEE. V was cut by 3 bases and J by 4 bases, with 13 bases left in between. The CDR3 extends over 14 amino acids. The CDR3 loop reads CASSEWRGGTEAFF. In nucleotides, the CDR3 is TGTGCCAGCAGCGAGTGGCGGGGTGGCACTGAAGCTTTCTTT.

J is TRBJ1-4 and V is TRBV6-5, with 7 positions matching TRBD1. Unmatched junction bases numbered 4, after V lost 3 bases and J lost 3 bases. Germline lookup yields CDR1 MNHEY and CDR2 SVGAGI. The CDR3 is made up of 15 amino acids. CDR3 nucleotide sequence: TGTGCCAGCAGTTATTCGGGACAGCCTAATGAAAAACTGTTTTTT. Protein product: CASSYSGQPNEKLFF.

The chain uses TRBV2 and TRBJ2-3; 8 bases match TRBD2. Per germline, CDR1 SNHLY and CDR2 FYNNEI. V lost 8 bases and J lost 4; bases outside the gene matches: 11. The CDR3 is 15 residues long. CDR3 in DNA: TGTGCCAGCCTGAAGGCTAGCGGGCCCCCAGATACGCAGTATTTT. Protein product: CASLKASGPPDTQYF.

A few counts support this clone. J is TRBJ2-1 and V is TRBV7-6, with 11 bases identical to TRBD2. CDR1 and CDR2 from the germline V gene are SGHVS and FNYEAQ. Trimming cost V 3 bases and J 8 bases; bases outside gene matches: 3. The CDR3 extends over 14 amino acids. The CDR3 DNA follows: TGTGCCAGCAGCTTTACTAGCGGGAGAGATGAGCAGTTCTTC. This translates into CASSFTSGRDEQFF.

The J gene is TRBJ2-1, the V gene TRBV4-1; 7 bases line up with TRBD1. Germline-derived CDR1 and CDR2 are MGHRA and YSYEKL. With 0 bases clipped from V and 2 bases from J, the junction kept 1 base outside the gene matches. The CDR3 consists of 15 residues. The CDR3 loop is CASSQDTGAYNEQFF. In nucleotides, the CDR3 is TGCGCCAGCAGCCAAGATACAGGGGCCTACAATGAGCAGTTCTTC.

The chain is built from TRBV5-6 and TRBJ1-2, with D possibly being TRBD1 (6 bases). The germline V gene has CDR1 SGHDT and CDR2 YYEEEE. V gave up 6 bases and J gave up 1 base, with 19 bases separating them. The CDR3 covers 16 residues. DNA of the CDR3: TGTGCCAGCACCGCCGGGCCGGGGGCCCTTAACTATGGCTACACCTTC. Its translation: CASTAGPGALNYGYTF.

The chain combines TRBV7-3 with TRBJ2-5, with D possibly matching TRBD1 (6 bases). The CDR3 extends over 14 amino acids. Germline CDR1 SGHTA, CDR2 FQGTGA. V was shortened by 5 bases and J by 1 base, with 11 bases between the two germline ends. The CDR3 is CASSPGQLQETQYF. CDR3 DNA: TGTGCCAGCAGCCCTGGACAGCTCCAAGAGACCCAGTACTTC.

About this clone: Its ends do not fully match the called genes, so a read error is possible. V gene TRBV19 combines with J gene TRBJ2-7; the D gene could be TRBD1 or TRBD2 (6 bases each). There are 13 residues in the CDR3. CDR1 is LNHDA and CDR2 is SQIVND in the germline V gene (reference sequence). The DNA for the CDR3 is TGTGCCACTGGGGGGCTACACTCCTACGAGCAGTATTTC. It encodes CATGGLHSYEQYF.

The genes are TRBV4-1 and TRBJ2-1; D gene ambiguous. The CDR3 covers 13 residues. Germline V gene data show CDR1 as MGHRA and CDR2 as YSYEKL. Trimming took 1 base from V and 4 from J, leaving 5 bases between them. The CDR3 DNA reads TGCGCCAGCAGCCAAGGGGCTTACAATGAGCAGTTCTTC. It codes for CASSQGAYNEQFF.

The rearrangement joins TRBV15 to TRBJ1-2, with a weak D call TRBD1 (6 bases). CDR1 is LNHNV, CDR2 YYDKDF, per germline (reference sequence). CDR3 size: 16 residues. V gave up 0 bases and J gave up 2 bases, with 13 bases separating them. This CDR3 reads CATSRDRGGQNYGYTF. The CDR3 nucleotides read TGTGCCACCAGCAGAGATCGCGGGGGGCAGAACTATGGCTACACCTTC.

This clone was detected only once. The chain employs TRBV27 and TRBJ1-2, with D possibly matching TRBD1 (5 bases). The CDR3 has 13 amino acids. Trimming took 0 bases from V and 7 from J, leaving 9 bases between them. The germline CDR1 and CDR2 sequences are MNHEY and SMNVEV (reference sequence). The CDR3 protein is CASSLSAGTGYTF. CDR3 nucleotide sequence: TGTGCCAGCAGTTTATCGGCAGGGACTGGCTACACCTTC.

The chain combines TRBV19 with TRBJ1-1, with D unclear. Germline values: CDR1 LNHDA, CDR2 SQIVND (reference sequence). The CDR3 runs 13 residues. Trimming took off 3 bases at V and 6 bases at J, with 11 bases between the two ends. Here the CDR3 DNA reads TGTGCCAGTAGTATGAGGGCGCAGGCTGAAGCTTTCTTT. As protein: CASSMRAQAEAFF.

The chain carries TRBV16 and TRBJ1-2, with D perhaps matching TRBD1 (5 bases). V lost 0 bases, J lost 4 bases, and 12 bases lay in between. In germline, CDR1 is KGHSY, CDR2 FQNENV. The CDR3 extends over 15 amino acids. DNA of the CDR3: TGTGCCAGCAGCCAATCAAGGGGACTGACCTATGGCTACACCTTC. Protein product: CASSQSRGLTYGYTF.

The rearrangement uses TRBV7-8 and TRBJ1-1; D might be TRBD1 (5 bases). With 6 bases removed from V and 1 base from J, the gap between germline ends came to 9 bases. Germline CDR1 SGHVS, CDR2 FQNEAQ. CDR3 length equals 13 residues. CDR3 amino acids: CASRRRGNTEAFF. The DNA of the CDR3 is TGTGCCAGCAGGCGTAGGGGGAACACTGAAGCTTTCTTT.

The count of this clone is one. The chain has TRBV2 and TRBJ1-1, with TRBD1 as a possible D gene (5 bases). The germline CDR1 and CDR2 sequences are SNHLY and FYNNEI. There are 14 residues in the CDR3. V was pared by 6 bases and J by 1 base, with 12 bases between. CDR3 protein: CASSDAQGNTEAFF. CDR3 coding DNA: TGTGCCAGCAGCGACGCCCAGGGGAACACTGAAGCTTTCTTT.

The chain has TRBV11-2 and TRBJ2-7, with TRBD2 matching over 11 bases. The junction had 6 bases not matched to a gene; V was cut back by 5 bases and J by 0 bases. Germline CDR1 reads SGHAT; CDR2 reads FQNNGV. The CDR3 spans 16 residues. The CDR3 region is CASSGSGTSGSYEQYF. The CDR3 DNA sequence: TGTGCCAGCAGCGGTTCCGGGACTAGCGGCTCCTACGAGCAGTACTTC. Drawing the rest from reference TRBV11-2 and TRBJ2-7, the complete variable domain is EAGVAQSPRYKIIEKRQSVAFWCNPISGHATLYWYQQILGQGPKLLIQFQNNGVVDDSQLPKDRFSAERLKGVDSTLKIQPAKLEDSAVYLCASSGSGTSGSYEQYFGPGTRLTVT.

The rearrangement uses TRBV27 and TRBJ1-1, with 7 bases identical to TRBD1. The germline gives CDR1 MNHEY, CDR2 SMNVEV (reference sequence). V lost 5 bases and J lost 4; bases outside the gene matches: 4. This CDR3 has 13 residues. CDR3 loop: CASSPGTATEAFF. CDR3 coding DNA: TGTGCCAGCAGTCCCGGGACAGCCACTGAAGCTTTCTTT.

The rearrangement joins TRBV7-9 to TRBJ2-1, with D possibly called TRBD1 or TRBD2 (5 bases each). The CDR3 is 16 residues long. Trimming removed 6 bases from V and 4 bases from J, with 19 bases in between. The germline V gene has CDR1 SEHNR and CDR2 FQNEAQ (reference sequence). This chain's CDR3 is CASSSNLGVSYNEQFF. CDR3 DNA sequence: TGTGCCAGCAGTTCTAATTTGGGGGTGAGTTACAATGAGCAGTTCTTC.

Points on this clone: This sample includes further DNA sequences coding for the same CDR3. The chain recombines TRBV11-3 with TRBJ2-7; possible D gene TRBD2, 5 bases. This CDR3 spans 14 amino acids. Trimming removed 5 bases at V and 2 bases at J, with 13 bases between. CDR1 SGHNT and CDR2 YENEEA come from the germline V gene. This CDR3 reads CASSPASGTYEQYF. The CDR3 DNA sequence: TGTGCCAGCAGCCCCGCGAGCGGTACCTACGAGCAGTACTTC.

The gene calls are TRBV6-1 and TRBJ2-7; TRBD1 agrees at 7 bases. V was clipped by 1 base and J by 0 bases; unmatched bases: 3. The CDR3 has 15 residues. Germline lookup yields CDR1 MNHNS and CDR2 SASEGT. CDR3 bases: TGTGCCAGCAGTGAAGTGGGACAGAGCTCCTACGAGCAGTACTTC. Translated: CASSEVGQSSYEQYF.

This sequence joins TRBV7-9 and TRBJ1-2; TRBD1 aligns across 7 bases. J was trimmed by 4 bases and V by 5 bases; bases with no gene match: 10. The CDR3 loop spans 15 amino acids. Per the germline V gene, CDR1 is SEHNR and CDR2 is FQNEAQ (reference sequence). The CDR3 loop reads CASSTSDRVGYGYTF. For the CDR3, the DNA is TGTGCCAGCAGCACCTCTGACAGGGTCGGCTATGGCTACACCTTC. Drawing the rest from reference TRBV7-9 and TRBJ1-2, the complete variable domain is DTGVSQNPRHKITKRGQNVTFRCDPISEHNRLYWYRQTLGQGPEFLTYFQNEAQLEKSRLLSDRFSAERPKGSFSTLEIQRTEQGDSAMYLCASSTSDRVGYGYTFGSGTRLTVV.

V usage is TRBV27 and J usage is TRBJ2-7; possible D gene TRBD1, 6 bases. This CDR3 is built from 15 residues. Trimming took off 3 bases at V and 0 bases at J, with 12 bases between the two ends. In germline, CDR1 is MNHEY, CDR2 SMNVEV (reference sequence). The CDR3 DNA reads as TGTGCCAGCAGTTTGCAGGGGACCAGCTCCTACGAGCAGTACTTC. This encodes CASSLQGTSSYEQYF.

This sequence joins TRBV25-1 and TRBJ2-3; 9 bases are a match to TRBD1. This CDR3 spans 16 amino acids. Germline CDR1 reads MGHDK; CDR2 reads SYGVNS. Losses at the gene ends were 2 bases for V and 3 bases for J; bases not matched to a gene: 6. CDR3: CASSETGQGWTDTQYF. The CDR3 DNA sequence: TGTGCCAGCAGTGAAACGGGACAGGGATGGACAGATACGCAGTATTTT.

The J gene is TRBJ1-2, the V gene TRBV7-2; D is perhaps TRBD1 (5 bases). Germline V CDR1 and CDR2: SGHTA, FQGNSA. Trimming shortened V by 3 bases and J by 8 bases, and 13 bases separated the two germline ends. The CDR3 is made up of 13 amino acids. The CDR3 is CASSFPFDSGYTF. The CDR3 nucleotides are TGTGCCAGCAGCTTCCCTTTTGACAGCGGCTACACCTTC.

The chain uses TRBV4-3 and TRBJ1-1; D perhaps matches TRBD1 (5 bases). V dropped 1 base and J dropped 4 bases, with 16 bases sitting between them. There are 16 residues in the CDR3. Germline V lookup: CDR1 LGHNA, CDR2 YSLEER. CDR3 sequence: CASSQGLGGYGTEAFF. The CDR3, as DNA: TGCGCCAGCAGCCAAGGTCTGGGGGGGTATGGCACTGAAGCTTTCTTT.